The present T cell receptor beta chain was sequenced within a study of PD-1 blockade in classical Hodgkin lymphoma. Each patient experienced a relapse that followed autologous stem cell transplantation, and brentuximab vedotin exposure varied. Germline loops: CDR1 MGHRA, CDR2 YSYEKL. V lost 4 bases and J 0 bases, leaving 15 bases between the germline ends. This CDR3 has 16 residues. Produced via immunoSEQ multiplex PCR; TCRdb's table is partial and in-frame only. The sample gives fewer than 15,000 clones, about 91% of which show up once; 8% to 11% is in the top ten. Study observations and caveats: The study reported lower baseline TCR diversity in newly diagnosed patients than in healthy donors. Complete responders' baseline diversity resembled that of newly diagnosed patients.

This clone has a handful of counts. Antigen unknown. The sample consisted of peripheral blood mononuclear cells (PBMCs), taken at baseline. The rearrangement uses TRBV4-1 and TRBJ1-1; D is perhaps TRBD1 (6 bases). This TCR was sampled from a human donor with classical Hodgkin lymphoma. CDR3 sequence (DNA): TGCGCCAGCAGCCTTTTGGACAGCGTCATGAACACTGAAGCTTTCTTT. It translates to CASSLLDSVMNTEAFF.